This T cell receptor (beta chain) came from a study of CD8 T cells in Susac syndrome. Trimming took 4 bases from V and 3 from J; bases not matched to a gene: 7. The CDR3 has 15 residues. Looked up from germline, CDR1 is SGHTA and CDR2 is FQGTGA. It was treatment-naive patients with stable or active relapsing-remitting disease who made up the multiple sclerosis controls. Random hexamers were used to reverse transcribe the RNA input (roughly 0.5 to 1 ug). TCRdb reprocessed the immunoSEQ multiplex PCR reads with MiXCR, giving one entry per CDR3 protein. The sample holds about 120,000 distinct CDR3 sequences, roughly 94% seen once.

Sequenced sample: CD4+ T cells from PBMCs. This receptor was identified in a human donor with multiple sclerosis. This chain uses TRBV7-3 with TRBJ2-5, with 8 nucleotides matching TRBD2. The DNA for the CDR3 is TGTGCCAGCAGCTCTGTAGCGGGGCCCGAAGAGACCCAGTACTTC. It yields the protein CASSSVAGPEETQYF.